The sample holds one count of the clone carrying this T cell receptor beta chain. This may arise from a read error, as a much more abundant clone is one base away. As handled by the study authors: ImmunoSEQ gave junction-only sequences without quality scores, so filtering differed. Libraries were prepared by immunoSEQ multiplex PCR; TCRdb keeps only in-frame clonotypes and omits some of them. V and J calls and clone size are given by that table; D and trimming were obtained from the DNA. The sample holds approximately 480,000 clones, about 79% seen once. The source of the sample is a study of shared clonotypes between healthy human individuals. This sequence was found in a woman aged 40 to 50 in good health. Some clones in this sample may be carry-over from other donors' samples. Input material: PBMCs.

The CDR3 DNA follows: TGTGCCAGCAGTGGAAGGGCCCGCTATCAGCCCCAGCATTTT. Protein: CASSGRARYQPQHF. The rearrangement uses TRBV2 and TRBJ1-5, with unresolved D. V was shortened by 4 bases and J by 5 bases, with 12 bases between the two germline ends. This CDR3 comprises 14 residues. The germline V gene has CDR1 SNHLY and CDR2 FYNNEI.